This T cell receptor beta chain was documented in a study of control samples from healthy donors and cancer patients. The CDR3 consists of 16 residues. Germline loops: CDR1 MNHEY, CDR2 SMNVEV (reference sequence). The V end lost 5 bases, the J end lost 4 bases, and 17 bases lay between the germline ends. The protocol was immunoSEQ multiplex PCR, while the TCRdb copy is restricted to in-frame clones and leaves out a portion. The repertoire has 100,000 to 150,000 clones, about 89% of them found once; the top ten carry less than 40%. The sequencing input was blood. The sequence came from a man aged 45-65 years in good health. The gene calls are TRBV27 and TRBJ2-2, with D tentatively TRBD2 (6 bases). CDR3 nucleotide sequence: TGTGCCAGCAGTCCTCTGGGGAGGAGTTCCACCGGGGAGCTGTTTTTT. Its translation: CASSPLGRSSTGELFF.